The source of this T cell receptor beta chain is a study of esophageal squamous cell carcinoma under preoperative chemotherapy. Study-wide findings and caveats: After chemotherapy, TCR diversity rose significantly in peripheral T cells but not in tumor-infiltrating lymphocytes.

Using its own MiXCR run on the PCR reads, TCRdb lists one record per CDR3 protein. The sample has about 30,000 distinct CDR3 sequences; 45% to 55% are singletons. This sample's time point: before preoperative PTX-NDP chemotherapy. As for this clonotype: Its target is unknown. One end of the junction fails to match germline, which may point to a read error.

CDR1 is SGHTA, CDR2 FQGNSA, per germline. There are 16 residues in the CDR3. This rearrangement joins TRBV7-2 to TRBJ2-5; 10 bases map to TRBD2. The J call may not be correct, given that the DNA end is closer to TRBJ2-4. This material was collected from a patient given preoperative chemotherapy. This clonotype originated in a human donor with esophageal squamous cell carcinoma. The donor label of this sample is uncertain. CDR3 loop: CACRGAGGGDQDIQYF. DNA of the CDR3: TGTGCCTGCAGGGGAGCGGGGGGGGGTGACCAAGACATTCAGTACTTC.